This T cell receptor beta chain was observed in a study of early T cells in non-severe SARS-CoV-2 infection. Overall study: Bulk RNA from unsorted whole blood was sequenced; chains were unpaired.

Individual cDNA molecules each received unique molecular identifiers attached to them. TCRdb itself ran the 5' RACE reads through MiXCR, one entry per CDR3 protein. The sample lists 25,000 to 30,000 distinct CDR3 sequences; over 8.5% were seen once. Many counts were recorded for this clonotype. What it binds is unknown. Study-level results: VDJdb matches were skewed toward anti-spike CD8 T cell responses.

This CDR3 has 14 amino acids. With 5 bases clipped from V and 7 bases from J, the junction kept 9 bases outside the gene matches. Germline values: CDR1 MNHNS, CDR2 SASEGT. The source of this sequence is an adult who was a healthcare worker with PCR-confirmed SARS-CoV-2 infection or an uninfected control (not recorded which). V is TRBV6-1 and J is TRBJ2-7; 9 bases align to TRBD1. The specimen sequenced was whole blood. In DNA form, the CDR3 reads TGTGCCAGCAGTCAAGACAGGGGGAAATATGAGCAGTACTTC. Its translation: CASSQDRGKYEQYF.